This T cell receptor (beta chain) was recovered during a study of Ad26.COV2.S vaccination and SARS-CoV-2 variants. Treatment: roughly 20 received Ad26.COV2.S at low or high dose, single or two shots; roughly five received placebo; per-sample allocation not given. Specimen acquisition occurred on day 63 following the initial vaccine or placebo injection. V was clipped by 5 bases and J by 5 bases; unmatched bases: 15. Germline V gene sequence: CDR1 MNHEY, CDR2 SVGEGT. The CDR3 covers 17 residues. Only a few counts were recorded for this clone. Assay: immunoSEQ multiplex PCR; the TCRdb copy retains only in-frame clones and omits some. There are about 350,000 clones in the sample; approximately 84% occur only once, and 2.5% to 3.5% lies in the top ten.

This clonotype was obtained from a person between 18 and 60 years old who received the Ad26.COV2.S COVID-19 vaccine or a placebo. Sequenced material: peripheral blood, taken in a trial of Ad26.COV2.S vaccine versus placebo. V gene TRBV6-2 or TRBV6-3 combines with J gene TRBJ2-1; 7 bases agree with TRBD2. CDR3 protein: CASSPSVGGGLNNEQFF. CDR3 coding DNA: TGTGCCAGCAGTCCAAGCGTGGGGGGAGGGTTGAACAATGAGCAGTTCTTC.